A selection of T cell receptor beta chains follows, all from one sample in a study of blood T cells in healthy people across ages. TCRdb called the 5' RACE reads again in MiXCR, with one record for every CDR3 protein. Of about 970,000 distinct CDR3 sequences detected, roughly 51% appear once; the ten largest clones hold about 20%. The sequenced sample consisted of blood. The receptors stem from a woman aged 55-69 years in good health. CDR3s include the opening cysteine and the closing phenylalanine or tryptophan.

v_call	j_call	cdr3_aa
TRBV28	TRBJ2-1	CASSWTFNNNEQFF
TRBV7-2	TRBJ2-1	CASSSQNSAGQFF
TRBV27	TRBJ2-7	CASRLAGRNYEQYF
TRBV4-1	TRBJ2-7	CASSQDEGHEQYF
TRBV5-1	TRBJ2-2	CASSFNRGHISGELFF
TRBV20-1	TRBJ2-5	CSARDWSSGRETQYF
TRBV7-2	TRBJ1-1	CASSFGTPLGAFF
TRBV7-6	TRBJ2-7	CASSSYRGDEQYF
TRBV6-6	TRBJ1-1	CASSYRETEAFF
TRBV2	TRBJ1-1	CARRDGGDGQSEAFF
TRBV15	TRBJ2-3	CATSRVNWRAATDTQYF
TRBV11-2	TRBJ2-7	CASSLEGTDLYEQYF
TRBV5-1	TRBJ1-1	CASSPTMAITEAFF
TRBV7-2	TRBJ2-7	CASSGGSSDEQYF
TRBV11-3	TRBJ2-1	CASSLVAGESSYNEQFF
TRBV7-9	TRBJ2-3	CASSRGQGGTDTQYF
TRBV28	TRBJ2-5	CASRTGTGGLSETQYF
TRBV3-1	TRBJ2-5	CASTKAGTTLYNEQYF
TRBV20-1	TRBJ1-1	CSAPPAGGRTEAFF
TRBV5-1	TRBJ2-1	CASSSSPTSFEQFF
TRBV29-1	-	CSVFRGPETQYF
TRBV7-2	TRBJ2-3	CAIRRGSFTDTQYF
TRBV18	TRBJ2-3	CASSPELAGPDTQYF
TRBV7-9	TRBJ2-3	CASNPSSPTDTQYF
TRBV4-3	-	CASSQRWGYEQYF
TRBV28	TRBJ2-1	CASSLQTSGYNEQFF
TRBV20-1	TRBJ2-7	CSAGAGGSEQYF
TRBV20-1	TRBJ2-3	CSAGSRPSTDTQYF
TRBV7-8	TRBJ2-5	CASSPLRGIETQYF
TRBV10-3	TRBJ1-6	CAISPGGTNSPLHF
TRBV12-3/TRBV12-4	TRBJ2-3	CASSFGGLAGGDTQYF
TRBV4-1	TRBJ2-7	CASSQAGVIYEQYF